One sample yielded the 10 T cell receptor beta chains listed below, sequenced in a study of shared clonotypes between healthy human individuals. Sequencing was performed with immunoSEQ multiplex PCR; in TCRdb, only in-frame clones are kept and a portion is missing. The sample comprises hundreds of thousands of clones, 90% to 97% of which are singletons, and 0.06% rests with the top ten. Sequences were obtained from naive CD4+ T cells sorted from blood. The subset is: CD45RA+ positively selected. The source of these receptors is a young woman in good health.

A single count supports this clone. The chain couples TRBV2 to TRBJ2-7, with 8 positions matching TRBD2. The junction had 4 bases not matched to a gene; V was cut back by 2 bases and J by 7 bases. The germline V gene encodes CDR1 SNHLY and CDR2 FYNNEI. The CDR3 runs to 13 residues. The chain's CDR3 is CASSERLAGEQYF. CDR3 nucleotides: TGTGCCAGCAGTGAAAGGTTAGCGGGGGAGCAGTACTTC.

V is TRBV6-1 and J is TRBJ2-7; D may be TRBD1 (6 bases). The V end was cut by 3 bases, the J end by 1 base, with 16 bases between. Looked up from germline, CDR1 is MNHNS and CDR2 is SASEGT. The CDR3 consists of 16 residues. The CDR3 spells CASSDLGDTPSYEQYF. In nucleotides, the CDR3 is TGTGCCAGCAGTGACCTAGGGGACACCCCTTCCTACGAGCAGTACTTC.

The gene calls are TRBV30 and TRBJ2-7, with 9 bases lining up with TRBD2. The trim removed 2 bases at V and 6 bases at J, leaving 11 bases unmatched. This CDR3 region has 15 residues. Germline lookup yields CDR1 GTSNPN and CDR2 SVGIG (reference sequence). The CDR3: CAWSRLRGRASEQYF. In nucleotides, the CDR3 is TGTGCCTGGAGTCGACTCCGCGGGAGGGCGTCCGAGCAGTACTTC.

The CDR3: CASSFLVYNSYEQYF. CDR3 coding DNA: TGTGCCAGCAGCTTTCTTGTATACAACTCCTACGAGCAGTACTTC. The rearrangement links TRBV5-8 to TRBJ2-7; D ambiguous. CDR1 and CDR2 from the germline V gene are SGHTS and YDEGEE. CDR3 size: 15 residues. Trimming took off 2 bases at V and 0 bases at J, with 12 bases between the two ends.

The chain joins TRBV11-2 to TRBJ2-1; 9 bases are shared with TRBD2. Germline CDR1 is SGHAT and CDR2 is FQNNGV. CDR3 size: 15 residues. V lost 2 bases and J lost 5; bases outside the gene matches: 4. In nucleotides, the CDR3 is TGTGCCAGCAGCTTATTACGCGGGAGGGACAATGAGCAGTTCTTC. Protein sequence: CASSLLRGRDNEQFF.

This chain links TRBV6-1 with TRBJ2-1; tentative D call: TRBD2 (6 bases). In germline, CDR1 is MNHNS, CDR2 SASEGT. CDR3 length: 13 residues. Trimming removed 6 bases from V and 6 bases from J, with 12 bases in between. The CDR3 DNA is TGTGCCAGCAGAGGGACTCCTAGCAATGAGCAGTTCTTC. Residues: CASRGTPSNEQFF.

This clone appeared a single time. The chain recombines TRBV10-2 with TRBJ2-5; D is unclear. The DNA end is a closer match to TRBJ2-7, so the J assignment may be wrong. Germline CDR1 WSHSY, CDR2 SAAADI. This CDR3 is built from 12 residues. The CDR3, as DNA: TGCGCCAGCAGTGAGATGTCTTACGAGCAGTACTTC. It codes for CASSEMSYEQYF.

The CDR3 region is CASSLAEGSKNIQYF. CDR3 DNA: TGTGCCAGCAGCTTAGCGGAGGGGTCCAAAAACATTCAGTACTTC. The rearrangement joins TRBV7-9 to TRBJ2-4; maybe TRBD2 (6 bases). Per the germline V gene, CDR1 is SEHNR and CDR2 is FQNEAQ (reference sequence). The CDR3 sequence is 15 residues long. V lost 0 bases to trimming and J lost 2 bases, with 8 bases between them.

V usage is TRBV19 and J usage is TRBJ2-1, with D maybe TRBD2 (6 bases). From germline, CDR1 is LNHDA and CDR2 SQIVND (reference sequence). This CDR3 has 15 residues. V lost 5 bases to trimming and J lost 3 bases, with 14 bases between them. The CDR3 region is CASSLSGLLYNEQFF. The CDR3 bases are TGTGCCAGTAGTTTGTCGGGACTCCTCTACAATGAGCAGTTCTTC.

The chain carries TRBV6-1 and TRBJ1-1; 7 nucleotides line up with TRBD1. V lost 9 bases, J lost 2 bases, and 6 bases stayed unmatched. The CDR3 runs 13 residues. Germline V gives CDR1 MNHNS, CDR2 SASEGT. The CDR3 spells CASADRQNTEAFF. The DNA for the CDR3 is TGTGCCAGTGCGGACAGGCAAAACACTGAAGCTTTCTTT.